This T cell receptor beta chain was observed in a study of cytomegalovirus exposure and HLA in healthy donors. Whole-study findings and limits: The study found most TCR sequences rare, yet found some public TCRs in many donors. Listed as cytomegalovirus-associated were 164 TCR beta chains. A few chains tied to CMV proved CMV antigen-specific in vitro.

Assay: immunoSEQ multiplex PCR; the TCRdb copy retains only in-frame clones and omits some. The sample lists under 250,000 clones, around 87% occurring once. As concerns this clone: Its antigen remains unknown.

Germline assignment: CDR1 LNHNV and CDR2 YYDKDF (reference sequence). Trimming pared 3 bases from V and 9 bases from J, leaving 24 bases between. The CDR3 has 17 residues. The clonotype comes from a woman aged 18-35 years in good health and CMV-seropositive. This rearrangement joins TRBV15 to TRBJ1-5; tentative D call: TRBD1 (6 bases). Sequenced: PBMCs. DNA of the CDR3: TGTGCCACCAGCAGGGACCTCGGTCAGGGGATCATTTGGCCCCAGCATTTT. It yields the protein CATSRDLGQGIIWPQHF.